Included here is one TCR beta chain sequence, with context. This entry is derived from a study of blood T cell repertoires in COVID-19. Study at large: Italy, Spain and the United States were the sources of the convalescent and acute COVID-19 samples. From T cells, B-cell-depleted T cells, or PBMCs came the material, which was cDNA or gDNA.

In the original workflow: Reference gene primer amplification yielded estimated nucleated cell counts. TCRdb keeps only in-frame clones here, not all; method: immunoSEQ multiplex PCR. V and J calls and clone size are those listed in that table; D and trimming were worked out from the DNA. The sample lists about 150,000 clones; roughly nine tenths were seen once. Looked up from germline, CDR1 is SNHLY and CDR2 is FYNNEI. Trimming took off 7 bases at V and 5 bases at J, with 17 bases between the two ends. This CDR3 region has 15 residues. This rearrangement joins TRBV2 to TRBJ1-4, with unresolved D. Sequencing used peripheral blood. The receptor was isolated from a man aged 50 to 59 with acute or convalescent COVID-19. CDR3: CASTADQAGNEKLFF. CDR3 coding DNA: TGTGCCAGCACCGCCGATCAGGCTGGAAATGAAAAACTGTTTTTT.